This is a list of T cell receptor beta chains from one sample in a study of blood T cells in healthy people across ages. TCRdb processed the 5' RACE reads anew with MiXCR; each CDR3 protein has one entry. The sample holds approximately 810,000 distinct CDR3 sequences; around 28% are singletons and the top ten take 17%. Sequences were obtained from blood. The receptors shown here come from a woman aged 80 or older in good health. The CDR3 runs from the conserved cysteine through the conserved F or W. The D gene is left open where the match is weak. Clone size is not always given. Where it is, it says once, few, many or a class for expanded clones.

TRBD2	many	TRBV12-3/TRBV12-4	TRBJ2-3	CASSRLAGGLKSTDTQYF	TGTGCCAGCAGCAGACTAGCGGGGGGGCTGAAAAGCACAGATACGCAGTATTTT
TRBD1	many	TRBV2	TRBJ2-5	CASDSDRFVETQYF	TGTGCCAGCGACTCGGACAGGTTCGTGGAGACCCAGTACTTC
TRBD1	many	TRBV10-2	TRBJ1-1	CASYRGLLEDTEAFF	TGCGCCAGCTACAGGGGGCTATTGGAGGACACTGAAGCTTTCTTT
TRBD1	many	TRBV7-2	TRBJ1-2	CASSSTGAGALYGYTF	TGTGCCAGCAGTTCTACAGGGGCAGGGGCACTCTATGGCTACACCTTC
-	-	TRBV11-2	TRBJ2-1	CASSWGTRSGEQFF	TGTGCCAGCAGCTGGGGGACACGGTCGGGTGAGCAGTTCTTC
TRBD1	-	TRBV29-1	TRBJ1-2	CSGDTGDGYTF	TGCAGCGGGGACACAGGGGATGGCTACACCTTC
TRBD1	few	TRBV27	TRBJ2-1	CASSPTGWGEQFF	TGTGCCAGCAGTCCGACAGGGTGGGGTGAGCAGTTCTTC
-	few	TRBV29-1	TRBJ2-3	CSVLFRHRASTDTQYF	TGCAGCGTTCTCTTCCGACACCGTGCTAGCACAGATACGCAGTATTTT
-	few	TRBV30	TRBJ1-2	CAWSVLEGRVKYYGYTF	TGTGCCTGGAGTGTACTGGAAGGCAGGGTTAAGTACTATGGCTACACCTTC
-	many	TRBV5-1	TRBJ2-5	CASSLGVQETQYF	TGTGCCAGCAGCTTAGGCGTGCAAGAGACCCAGTACTTC
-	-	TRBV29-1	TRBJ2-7	CSVVGVSSYEQYF	TGCAGCGTTGTAGGGGTAAGCTCCTACGAGCAGTACTTC
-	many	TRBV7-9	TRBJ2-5	CASSLSPAQETQYF	TGTGCCAGCAGCTTATCCCCGGCACAAGAGACCCAGTACTTC
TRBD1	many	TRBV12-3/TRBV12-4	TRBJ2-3	CASSLNAGGKDTQYF	TGTGCCAGCAGTTTAAATGCAGGGGGCAAAGATACGCAGTATTTT
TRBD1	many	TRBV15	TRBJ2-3	CATSRTGRPDTQYF	TGTGCCACCAGCAGGACAGGGCGGCCAGATACGCAGTATTTT
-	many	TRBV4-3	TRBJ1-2	CASSQDVRGRPYGYTF	TGCGCCAGCAGCCAAGACGTCCGGGGCAGACCATATGGCTACACCTTC
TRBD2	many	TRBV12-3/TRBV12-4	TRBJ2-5	CASSAVAGGRWETQYF	TGTGCCAGCAGTGCGGTAGCGGGGGGGCGTTGGGAGACCCAGTACTTC
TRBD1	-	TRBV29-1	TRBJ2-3	CSVGQGAGDTQYF	TGCAGCGTTGGGCAGGGGGCCGGAGATACGCAGTATTTT
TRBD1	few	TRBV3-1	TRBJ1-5	CASSPGQVQPQHF	TGTGCCAGCAGCCCGGGACAGGTTCAGCCCCAGCATTTT
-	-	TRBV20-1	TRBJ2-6	CSVDTGSGANVLTF	TGCAGTGTTGACACAGGGTCCGGGGCCAACGTCCTGACTTTC
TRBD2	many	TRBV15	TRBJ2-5	CATSRNSGGGKTQYF	TGTGCCACCAGCAGGAATAGCGGGGGAGGAAAGACCCAGTACTTC
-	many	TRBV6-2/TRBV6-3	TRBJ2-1	CASSDPGQNYNEQFF	TGTGCCAGCAGCGACCCGGGACAAAACTACAATGAGCAGTTCTTC
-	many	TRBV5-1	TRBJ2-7	CASSLATQAYEQYF	TGCGCCAGCAGCTTGGCTACGCAGGCCTACGAGCAGTACTTC
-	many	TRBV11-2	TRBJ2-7	CASSSHPYEQYF	TGTGCCAGCAGCTCCCACCCATACGAGCAGTACTTC
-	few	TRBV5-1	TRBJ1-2	CASSLVLKDGYTF	TGCGCCAGCAGCTTGGTGTTAAAGGATGGCTACACCTTC
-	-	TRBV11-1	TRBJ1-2	CANSRDQGAWDGYTF	TGTGCCAACAGCCGGGATCAGGGCGCATGGGATGGCTACACCTTC
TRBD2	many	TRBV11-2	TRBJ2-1	CASGGTSGANEQFF	TGTGCCAGCGGAGGGACTAGCGGGGCCAATGAGCAGTTCTTC
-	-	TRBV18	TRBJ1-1	CASSPGQKPEAFF	TGTGCCAGCTCGCCCGGACAGAAGCCTGAAGCTTTCTTT
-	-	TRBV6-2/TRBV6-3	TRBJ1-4	CASSYFTEKLFF	TGTGCCAGCAGTTACTTCACTGAAAAACTGTTTTTT
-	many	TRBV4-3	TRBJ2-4	CASSQDFEQGLAKNIQYF	TGCGCCAGCAGCCAAGATTTCGAGCAGGGACTAGCCAAAAACATTCAGTACTTC
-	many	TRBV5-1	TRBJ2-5	CASGDQETQYF	TGCGCCAGCGGCGACCAAGAGACCCAGTACTTC
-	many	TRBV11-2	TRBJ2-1	CASSSSLGGPYYNEQFF	TGTGCCAGCAGCTCGTCGTTAGGGGGACCTTACTACAATGAGCAGTTCTTC
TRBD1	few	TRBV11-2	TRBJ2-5	CASSLTGKGETQYF	TGTGCCAGCAGCTTGACAGGGAAGGGCGAGACCCAGTACTTC
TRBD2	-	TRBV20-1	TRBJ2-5	CSAGRPSGGQGTQYF	TGCAGTGCTGGAAGGCCTAGCGGGGGGCAGGGGACCCAGTACTTC
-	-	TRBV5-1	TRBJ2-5	CASRQGPRQETQYF	TGCGCCAGCAGGCAGGGACCACGCCAAGAGACCCAGTACTTC
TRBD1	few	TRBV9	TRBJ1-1	CASSVEGAGGMTEAFF	TGTGCCAGCAGCGTGGAAGGGGCAGGGGGAATGACTGAAGCTTTCTTT
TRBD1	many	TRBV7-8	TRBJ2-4	CASSLDRGVVAKNIQYF	TGTGCCAGCAGCTTAGACAGGGGAGTAGTAGCCAAAAACATTCAGTACTTC
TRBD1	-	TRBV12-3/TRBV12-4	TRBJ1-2	CASSLMMGQGPPGYTF	TGTGCCAGCAGTTTAATGATGGGACAGGGTCCTCCTGGCTACACCTTC
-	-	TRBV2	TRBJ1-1	CARGRKNTEAFF	TGTGCCAGGGGACGGAAGAACACTGAAGCTTTCTTT
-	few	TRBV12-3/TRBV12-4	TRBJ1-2	CASRAPTGGYTF	TGTGCCAGCAGGGCTCCTACGGGTGGCTACACCTTC
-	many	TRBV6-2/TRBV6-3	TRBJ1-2	CASSPHRINLANYGYTF	TGTGCCAGCAGCCCACACCGGATAAACTTAGCTAACTATGGCTACACCTTC
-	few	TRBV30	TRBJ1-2	CACDSLGDRLYGYTF	TGTGCCTGTGATTCGCTCGGGGACCGTCTCTATGGCTACACCTTC
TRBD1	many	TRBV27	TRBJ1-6	CASSSNRGGNSPLHF	TGTGCCAGCAGTTCAAACAGGGGAGGCAATTCACCCCTCCACTTT
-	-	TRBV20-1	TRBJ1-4	CSANRGMEKLFF	TGCAGTGCAAATCGGGGCATGGAAAAACTGTTTTTT
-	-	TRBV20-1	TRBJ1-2	CGASQGFGYGYTF	TGCGGTGCTAGTCAAGGGTTCGGCTATGGCTACACCTTC
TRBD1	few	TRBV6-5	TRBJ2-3	CASREQGPGTDTQYF	TGTGCCAGCAGAGAACAGGGGCCCGGCACAGATACGCAGTATTTT
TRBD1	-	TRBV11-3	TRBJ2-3	CASSFSGQGLKGDTQYF	TGTGCCAGCAGCTTCTCAGGACAGGGACTTAAAGGAGATACGCAGTATTTT
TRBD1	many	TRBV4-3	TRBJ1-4	CASSQPRGEGAGEKLFF	TGCGCCAGCAGCCAACCGAGAGGGGAGGGGGCGGGTGAAAAACTGTTTTTT
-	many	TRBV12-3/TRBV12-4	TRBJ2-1	CASSAQGSYNEQFF	TGTGCCAGCAGTGCCCAGGGGTCCTACAATGAGCAGTTCTTC